This T cell receptor (beta chain) stems from a study of T cell responses to AZD1222 COVID-19 vaccine. Profiled with immunoSEQ multiplex PCR; TCRdb holds only in-frame clones, not every one. The sample comprises over 100,000 clones, 87% of which are singletons, and roughly 2.7% rests with the top ten. In germline, CDR1 is SEHNR, CDR2 FQNEAQ (reference sequence). Germline trimming cut 3 bases from V and 2 bases from J; bases unmatched to any gene: 9. This CDR3 has 16 amino acids. The chain links TRBV7-9 to TRBJ1-2; 7 nucleotides agree with TRBD1. The sequence came from an adult who received the AZD1222 COVID-19 vaccine. Sequencing was performed on peripheral blood, taken 28 days after the second AZD1222 dose. CDR3: CASSFSWTGENYGYTF. The DNA for the CDR3 is TGTGCCAGCAGCTTTAGTTGGACAGGAGAGAACTATGGCTACACCTTC.